The 18 T cell receptor beta chains below were found in one sample sequenced in a study of molecular identifiers for immune sequencing clone quantification. TCRdb redid the calling of the PCR reads with MiXCR, one entry per CDR3 protein. The table shows 100,000 or so distinct CDR3 sequences, with 36% occurring only once. Sequencing was carried out using naive CD8+ T cells from blood, with Jurkat cell RNA spiked in. Specified subset: FACS-sorted CD8+CD4-CCR7+CD45RA+ naive T cells. The receptors come from a human donor in good health. Some libraries in this study had Jurkat cell RNA spiked in.

V usage is TRBV7-2 and J usage is TRBJ1-6, with D maybe TRBD1 (6 bases). The CDR3 length is 18 residues. The ends were cut back, 3 bases at V and 2 bases at J, with 17 bases in the middle. Germline CDR1 SGHTA, CDR2 FQGNSA. The CDR3 protein is CASSLTPGQLTYNSPLHF. The CDR3 DNA sequence: TGTGCCAGCAGCTTGACTCCGGGACAACTAACCTATAATTCACCCCTCCACTTT.

This clonotype came up a few times. This sequence joins TRBV28 and TRBJ2-7; D could derive from TRBD1 or TRBD2 (5 bases each). Trimming removed 3 bases at V and 6 bases at J, with 15 bases between. The CDR3 runs to 14 residues. Germline V lookup: CDR1 MDHEN, CDR2 SYDVKM. The CDR3 DNA reads as TGTGCCAGCAGTTTGTTGGGACGGGGTCTCGAGCAGTACTTC. This codes for CASSLLGRGLEQYF.

CDR3 nucleotides: TGCAGCGTAGCGCAACTAGGCACCTACGAGCAGTACTTC. Translating gives CSVAQLGTYEQYF. The chain recombines TRBV29-1 with TRBJ2-7, with D possibly being TRBD2 (5 bases). Between the trimmed V and J ends, which lost 6 bases and 2 bases, there was a span of 14 bases. The CDR3 covers 13 residues. The V gene's germline CDR1 is SQVTM and CDR2 ANQGSEA.

The V and J genes are TRBV11-3 and TRBJ2-2; D unclear. CDR1 is SGHNT and CDR2 is YENEEA in the germline V gene. The CDR3 extends over 13 amino acids. Trimming took 5 bases from V and 3 from J, leaving 7 bases between them. DNA for the CDR3: TGTGCCAGCAGCATGGGGTACACCGGGGAGCTGTTTTTT. Translating gives CASSMGYTGELFF.

The chain joins TRBV11-2 to TRBJ1-6; no definite D call. The CDR3 extends over 16 amino acids. V gave up 4 bases and J gave up 1 base, with 11 bases separating them. In germline, CDR1 is SGHAT, CDR2 FQNNGV. The CDR3 reads CASSYRGESYNSPLHF. For the CDR3, the DNA is TGTGCCAGCAGCTATAGAGGAGAATCCTATAATTCACCCCTCCACTTT.

There are many counts of this clonotype. The V gene is TRBV11-2, the J gene TRBJ2-7, with D possibly being TRBD1 (6 bases). The V gene lost 2 bases and the J gene lost 4 bases, with 18 bases spanning the gap. CDR1 and CDR2 from the germline V gene are SGHAT and FQNNGV. CDR3 length equals 16 residues. In DNA form, the CDR3 reads TGTGCCAGCAGCTTAAGAAGGGACAAGATGAGGTACGAGCAGTACTTC. Protein product: CASSLRRDKMRYEQYF.

Note on this clonotype: A junction boundary mismatches the germline segment, possibly from a read error. V is TRBV3-1 and J is TRBJ2-7; D gene ambiguous. There are 13 residues in the CDR3. Looked up from germline, CDR1 is LGHDT and CDR2 is YNNKEL (reference sequence). CDR3 nucleotides: TGTGCCAGCAGACAAGATTCTCTCTACGAGCAGTACTTC. Amino acids: CASRQDSLYEQYF.

A word on this clonotype: A read error may be the cause here, since a much bigger clone is one base away. The chain couples TRBV9 to TRBJ2-3, with D possibly TRBD2 on 6 matching bases. Germline CDR1 and CDR2: SGDLS and YYNGEE. The CDR3 extends over 12 amino acids. V lost 2 bases and J 9 bases, leaving 10 bases between the germline ends. Here the CDR3 DNA reads TGTGCCAGCAGCGTCAGGAGGGCGACGCAGTATTTT. Translating gives CASSVRRATQYF.

This clonotype was seen a single time. Being one base from a much bigger clone, this may be a read error. This chain connects TRBV4-3 to TRBJ2-7; D could derive from TRBD1 or TRBD2 (6 bases each). From germline, CDR1 is LGHNA and CDR2 YSLEER. This CDR3 has 14 amino acids. V lost 5 bases and J 5 bases, leaving 16 bases between the germline ends. The CDR3 nucleotides are TGCGCCAGCAGCACTGTTTGGGGGGCGAACGAGCAGTACTTC. Amino acids: CASSTVWGANEQYF.

A note on this clonotype: The junction departs from germline at one end; a sequencing error may be responsible. The chain recombines TRBV5-6 with TRBJ1-5, with a tentative D call TRBD1 (6 bases). CDR1 and CDR2 (germline): SGHDT, YYEEEE. The CDR3 sequence is 16 residues long. The chain's CDR3 is CVSSLATGPSNQPQHF. CDR3 nucleotide sequence: TGTGTCAGCAGCTTGGCCACAGGGCCAAGCAATCAGCCCCAGCATTTT.

This clonotype was detected a few times. This chain joins TRBV4-2 and TRBJ1-1; D gene uncertain. Germline V gene sequence: CDR1 LGHNA, CDR2 YNFKEQ. The V gene lost 1 base and the J gene lost 6 bases, with 9 bases spanning the gap. The CDR3 runs to 13 residues. CDR3 in amino acids: CASSQGSLAEAFF. The CDR3 bases are TGTGCCAGCAGCCAAGGAAGCTTGGCTGAAGCTTTCTTT.

This clonotype was counted only a few times. The rearrangement joins TRBV12-3 or TRBV12-4 to TRBJ2-3; 9 bases line up with TRBD2. The CDR3 consists of 13 residues. CDR3 sequence: CAAGGGSTDTQYF. The CDR3 DNA follows: TGTGCAGCGGGGGGCGGTAGCACAGATACGCAGTATTTT.

The chain recombines TRBV4-1 with TRBJ2-7; TRBD2 agrees at 8 bases. The CDR3 is 15 residues long. Germline loops: CDR1 MGHRA, CDR2 YSYEKL. The trim removed 1 base at V and 4 bases at J, leaving 6 bases unmatched. The CDR3, as DNA: TGCGCCAGCAGCCAAGTGGGGGCGGGGGGATACGAGCAGTACTTC. Its translation: CASSQVGAGGYEQYF.

Of note for this clonotype: This could be a read error, since a much larger clone is one nucleotide away. The V call is TRBV7-6, the J call TRBJ2-5, with unresolved D. CDR1 and CDR2 from the germline V gene are SGHVS and FNYEAQ. The CDR3 is 13 residues long. Trimming removed 4 bases at V and 5 bases at J, with 11 bases between. In DNA, the CDR3 is TGTGCCAGCAGCTCGGCCCGTGGGGAGACCCAGTACTTC. Its protein product is CASSSARGETQYF.

V usage is TRBV6-2 or TRBV6-3 and J usage is TRBJ2-1, with D uncertain. The CDR3 covers 13 residues. With 2 bases removed from V and 3 bases from J, the gap between germline ends came to 5 bases. Germline CDR1 is MNHEY and CDR2 is SVGEGT. This CDR3 is CASSYGVYNEQFF. CDR3 nucleotides: TGTGCCAGCAGTTACGGGGTCTACAATGAGCAGTTCTTC.

This clonotype was found many times. The CDR3 here is CASSQRLFANTGELFF. The CDR3 DNA reads TGCGCCAGCAGCCAACGATTATTCGCGAACACCGGGGAGCTGTTTTTT. The genes are TRBV4-1 and TRBJ2-2; D gene uncertain. The V end lost 2 bases, the J end lost 0 bases, and 10 bases lay between the germline ends. The CDR3 consists of 16 residues. Germline loops: CDR1 MGHRA, CDR2 YSYEKL.

This chain links TRBV7-8 with TRBJ2-3; perhaps TRBD2 as D (6 bases). This CDR3 is 15 amino acids long. CDR1 and CDR2 (germline): SGHVS, FQNEAQ. V was clipped by 7 bases and J by 9 bases, with 23 bases between them. The CDR3 protein is CASMASGVHTGTQYF. CDR3 in DNA: TGTGCCAGCATGGCGTCGGGAGTCCACACAGGCACGCAGTATTTT.

This chain connects TRBV6-2 or TRBV6-3 to TRBJ1-5; D is uncertain. The CDR3 is made up of 16 amino acids. The V gene lost 2 bases and the J gene lost 0 bases, with 11 bases spanning the gap. Germline CDR1 and CDR2: MNHEY and SVGEGT. CDR3 nucleotide sequence: TGTGCCAGCAGTTACAATTTGGACCTTAGCAATCAGCCCCAGCATTTT. This sequence encodes CASSYNLDLSNQPQHF.